The 12 T cell receptor beta chains given below trace back to one sample, sequenced in a study of circulating tumor DNA in untreated peripheral T-cell lymphoma. Sequenced by immunoSEQ multiplex PCR; TCRdb stores in-frame clones only, minus some. The table has 1,500 to 2,000 clones, around 87% seen once; the top ten hold under 85%. The sequenced sample consisted of tumor tissue. The receptor source for this set is a human donor with peripheral T-cell lymphoma.

The chain couples TRBV28 to TRBJ2-7, with 9 bases aligning to TRBD1. The CDR3 is 14 amino acids. V trimming: 4 bases; J trimming: 4 bases; junction bases outside the gene matches: 5. Per germline, CDR1 MDHEN and CDR2 SYDVKM. Here the CDR3 reads CASSSQGALYEQYF. CDR3 coding DNA: TGTGCCAGCAGTTCACAGGGGGCTCTATACGAGCAGTACTTC.

V usage is TRBV18 and J usage is TRBJ1-3; 10 nucleotides align to TRBD1. The J segment lost 4 bases and the V segment lost 3 bases, leaving 3 bases of the junction unmatched. The CDR3 loop spans 15 amino acids. Germline lookup yields CDR1 KGHSH and CDR2 LQKENI. CDR3 sequence: CASSPDRGRGNTIYF. The CDR3 region has the DNA TGTGCCAGCTCACCGGACAGGGGGAGAGGAAACACCATATATTTT.

The V call is TRBV30, the J call TRBJ2-2; no clear D gene. V lost 0 bases, J lost 8 bases, and 7 bases lay in between. The CDR3 spans 12 residues. Germline V gene sequence: CDR1 GTSNPN, CDR2 SVGIG (reference sequence). DNA of the CDR3: TGTGCCTGGAGTGTAGTGACAGGGGAGCTGTTTTTT. It specifies CAWSVVTGELFF.

This clone was counted a few times. This sequence joins TRBV29-1 and TRBJ1-1; possible D gene TRBD1, 6 bases. CDR3 length: 14 residues. The V gene's germline CDR1 is SQVTM and CDR2 ANQGSEA. Trimming cost V 6 bases and J 3 bases, with 17 bases left between them. The CDR3 DNA reads TGCAGCGTACAAAATAGACAGGTATACACTGAAGCTTTCTTT. It specifies CSVQNRQVYTEAFF.

The chain is built from TRBV4-1 and TRBJ1-1; D call uncertain. Per the germline V gene, CDR1 is MGHRA and CDR2 is YSYEKL. This CDR3 is built from 15 residues. V was cut by 0 bases and J by 6 bases, with 14 bases left in between. This CDR3 reads CASSQEDGWVAEAFF. The DNA for the CDR3 is TGCGCCAGCAGCCAAGAAGACGGTTGGGTCGCTGAAGCTTTCTTT.

This chain connects TRBV6-8 to TRBJ2-7; TRBD2 aligns across 8 bases. Unmatched junction bases numbered 1, after V lost 0 bases and J lost 0 bases. Germline V gives CDR1 MNHGY, CDR2 SAAAGT. The CDR3 spans 15 residues. For the CDR3, the DNA is TGTGCCAGCAGTTACTCGAGCGGGGGCTCCTACGAGCAGTACTTC. It codes for CASSYSSGGSYEQYF.

V and J are TRBV11-3 and TRBJ2-1; 11 bases map to TRBD2. Trimming cost V 5 bases and J 7 bases; bases outside gene matches: 4. This CDR3 has 14 residues. CDR1 and CDR2 (germline): SGHNT, YENEEA. The CDR3 nucleotides read TGTGCCAGCAGCCTTAGCGGGGGGGCAAATGAGCAGTTCTTC. This translates into CASSLSGGANEQFF.

The CDR3 region is CASSQYKTTYEQYF. In nucleotides, the CDR3 is TGCGCCAGCAGCCAGTACAAGACAACCTACGAGCAGTACTTC. This chain uses TRBV1 with TRBJ2-7; the table's D call, TRBD1, was not checked against the DNA. TRBV1 is given as a pseudogene. The CDR3 spans 14 residues.

This sequence joins TRBV19 and TRBJ1-1; a weak D match, TRBD1 (5 bases). V was shortened by 5 bases and J by 0 bases, with 16 bases between the two germline ends. The CDR3 has 16 residues. Germline lookup yields CDR1 LNHDA and CDR2 SQIVND (reference sequence). CDR3 in amino acids: CASSPTASRVNTEAFF. In DNA form, the CDR3 reads TGTGCCAGTAGTCCCACGGCTTCCAGGGTGAACACTGAAGCTTTCTTT.

The chain recombines TRBV19 with TRBJ1-1; D possibly corresponds to TRBD1 (6 bases). Germline CDR1 LNHDA, CDR2 SQIVND (reference sequence). The CDR3 has 13 amino acids. V dropped 7 bases and J dropped 3 bases, with 12 bases sitting between them. The CDR3 bases are TGTGCCAGTAATACCAGGGGTTACACTGAAGCTTTCTTT. Its protein is CASNTRGYTEAFF.

The J gene is TRBJ1-5, the V gene TRBV12-5; D gene unclear. Between the trimmed V and J ends, which lost 5 bases and 0 bases, there was a span of 8 bases. Germline V CDR1 and CDR2: LGHNT, FRNRAP. The CDR3 loop spans 14 amino acids. CDR3 amino acids: CASGPGDSNQPQHF. Written as DNA, the CDR3 is TGTGCTAGTGGTCCCGGGGATAGCAATCAGCCCCAGCATTTT.

The V call is TRBV12-5, the J call TRBJ2-7; 10 nucleotides line up with TRBD2. V was pared by 3 bases and J by 0 bases, with 2 bases of the junction left unmatched. The CDR3 extends over 15 amino acids. Germline CDR1 reads LGHNT; CDR2 reads FRNRAP. The DNA for the CDR3 is TGTGCTAGTGGTTTAGCGGGGGGGAGCTCCTACGAGCAGTACTTC. Translated: CASGLAGGSSYEQYF.